A single sample gave rise to the 32 T cell receptor beta chains below, sequenced in a study of T cell responses to AZD1222 COVID-19 vaccine. Sequencing used immunoSEQ multiplex PCR; TCRdb keeps in-frame clones, though not all of them. The data hold approximately 110,000 clones, with more than 75% observed a single time. The specimen was peripheral blood, collected on day 0 of AZD1222 vaccination. The receptors shown here come from an adult in good health.

The chain uses TRBV30 and TRBJ2-7; D remains ambiguous. V was shortened by 0 bases and J by 0 bases, with 12 bases between the two germline ends. The CDR3 length is 15 residues. CDR1 is GTSNPN, CDR2 SVGIG, per germline (reference sequence). The CDR3 region is CAWSVQFSSSYEQYF. Here the CDR3 DNA reads TGTGCCTGGAGTGTACAGTTCTCGAGCTCCTACGAGCAGTACTTC.

The rearrangement uses TRBV12-3 or TRBV12-4 and TRBJ2-3; D unresolved. V was shortened by 6 bases and J by 5 bases, with 9 bases between the two germline ends. This CDR3 comprises 12 residues. The CDR3 is CASSPSGDTQYF. CDR3 nucleotide sequence: TGTGCCAGCAGCCCCTCGGGAGATACGCAGTATTTT.

V is TRBV27 and J is TRBJ1-1; 10 nucleotides align to TRBD1. Germline V gene data show CDR1 as MNHEY and CDR2 as SMNVEV (reference sequence). The CDR3 extends over 14 amino acids. The ends lost 5 bases at V and 11 bases at J; junction bases unmatched: 11. The CDR3 loop reads CASSQAGTGARAFF. The CDR3 DNA follows: TGTGCCAGCAGTCAAGCCGGGACAGGGGCTCGGGCTTTCTTT.

This clone has only one observation. The CDR3 bases are TGTGCCAGCAGTTTAGGTCAGGATAATTCACCCCTCCACTTT. Its translation is CASSLGQDNSPLHF. The rearrangement links TRBV9 to TRBJ1-6, with no clear D. The ends were cut back, 5 bases at V and 5 bases at J, with 11 bases in the middle. The germline gives CDR1 SGDLS, CDR2 YYNGEE. The CDR3 is 14 residues long.

CDR3 DNA sequence: TGTGCCAGCAGCTTAGGGGCCTGGGGGGCCAACCAAGAGACCCAGTACTTC. Protein: CASSLGAWGANQETQYF. The chain links TRBV7-2 to TRBJ2-5; either TRBD1 or TRBD2 may supply D (6 bases each). Per the germline V gene, CDR1 is SGHTA and CDR2 is FQGNSA. There are 17 residues in the CDR3. Trimming shortened V by 1 base and J by 0 bases, and 15 bases separated the two germline ends.

The V call is TRBV7-6, the J call TRBJ2-5, with a tentative D call TRBD2 (6 bases). V was trimmed by 4 bases and J by 5 bases, leaving 20 bases between them. CDR3 length equals 16 residues. CDR1 is SGHVS and CDR2 is FNYEAQ in the germline V gene. Written as DNA, the CDR3 is TGTGCCAGCAGCTCTGGGGGACTTTCAACGGGGGAGACCCAGTACTTC. It yields the protein CASSSGGLSTGETQYF.

This clone turned up a few times. The chain carries TRBV7-8 and TRBJ2-5; 7 bases align to TRBD2. This CDR3 is built from 18 residues. The trim removed 7 bases at V and 2 bases at J, leaving 19 bases unmatched. The germline gives CDR1 SGHVS, CDR2 FQNEAQ. The CDR3 DNA follows: TGTGCCAGCAACCCTTTCCGGGGGACTAACCAGGAACAAGAGACCCAGTACTTC. It encodes CASNPFRGTNQEQETQYF. The full variable domain, its missing parts supplied by reference TRBV7-8 and TRBJ2-5, is GAGVSQSPRYKVAKRGQDVALRCDPISGHVSLFWYQQALGQGPEFLTYFQNEAQLDKSGLPSDRFFAERPEGSVSTLKIQRTQQEDSAVYLCASNPFRGTNQEQETQYFGPGTRLLVL.

This chain joins TRBV10-1 and TRBJ2-2; D call uncertain. Germline CDR1 reads WNHNN; CDR2 reads SYGVQD (reference sequence). This CDR3 region has 13 residues. V was trimmed by 8 bases and J by 5 bases, leaving 12 bases between them. CDR3 bases: TGCGCCAGCGCGAAGACTGAGACCGGGGAGCTGTTTTTT. Amino acid sequence: CASAKTETGELFF.

This chain links TRBV5-1 with TRBJ1-6; D is possibly TRBD1 (5 bases). The CDR3 consists of 15 residues. V lost 0 bases and J 3 bases, leaving 7 bases between the germline ends. Looked up from germline, CDR1 is SGHRS and CDR2 is YFSETQ. This CDR3 is CASSLEGVYNSPLHF. In nucleotides, the CDR3 is TGCGCCAGCAGCTTGGAAGGGGTCTATAATTCACCCCTCCACTTT.

This sequence joins TRBV5-1 and TRBJ1-2; D not resolved. V lost 5 bases to trimming and J lost 3 bases, with 11 bases between them. The CDR3 runs to 13 residues. Germline V gene data show CDR1 as SGHRS and CDR2 as YFSETQ. CDR3 nucleotide sequence: TGCGCCAGCAGAGGACCGACCCACTATGGCTACACCTTC. The encoded protein is CASRGPTHYGYTF.

This CDR3 is CASSPPGEGEKLFF. The DNA of the CDR3 is TGTGCCAGCAGTCCCCCAGGGGAGGGGGAAAAACTGTTTTTT. The genes are TRBV28 and TRBJ1-4; TRBD1 might be the D (6 bases). This CDR3 is built from 14 residues. Germline CDR1 MDHEN, CDR2 SYDVKM. V was cut by 5 bases and J by 8 bases, with 15 bases left in between.

The rearrangement links TRBV6-5 to TRBJ2-5; D perhaps matches TRBD2 (6 bases). V dropped 6 bases and J dropped 6 bases, with 17 bases sitting between them. The CDR3 extends over 14 amino acids. Germline V gene data show CDR1 as MNHEY and CDR2 as SVGAGI. The CDR3 protein is CASSSGRGRKTQYF. The CDR3 DNA follows: TGTGCCAGCAGCTCTGGGCGGGGTAGGAAGACCCAGTACTTC.

V and J are TRBV5-5 and TRBJ2-7; a weak D match, TRBD1 (5 bases). The length of the CDR3 is 15 residues. Germline-derived CDR1 and CDR2 are SGHKS and YYEKEE (reference sequence). The V and J ends lost 2 bases and 1 base respectively, with 13 bases between them. The CDR3 sequence: CASSFTDTISYEQYF. CDR3 nucleotide sequence: TGTGCCAGCAGCTTCACGGACACTATTTCCTACGAGCAGTACTTC. Combining the CDR3 with reference TRBV5-5 and TRBJ2-7 gives the whole variable domain DAGVTQSPTHLIKTRGQQVTLRCSPISGHKSVSWYQQVLGQGPQFIFQYYEKEERGRGNFPDRFSARQFPNYSSELNVNALLLGDSALYLCASSFTDTISYEQYFGPGTRLTVT.

The chain links TRBV5-4 to TRBJ1-2, with D tentatively TRBD1 (5 bases). V lost 6 bases and J lost 2, with 11 bases in between. The CDR3 covers 13 residues. The germline gives CDR1 SGHNT, CDR2 YYREEE (reference sequence). CDR3 loop: CASTEDTNYGYTF. The CDR3 DNA reads TGTGCCAGCACCGAGGACACGAACTATGGCTACACCTTC.

The rearrangement links TRBV10-3 to TRBJ2-5; no clear D gene. This CDR3 has 13 amino acids. Germline CDR1 and CDR2: ENHRY and SYGVKD. The V end lost 4 bases, the J end lost 5 bases, and 11 bases lay between the germline ends. The CDR3 sequence: CAISGGGGETQYF. The CDR3, as DNA: TGTGCCATCAGTGGGGGTGGCGGTGAGACCCAGTACTTC.

The chain has TRBV2 and TRBJ2-3; possibly TRBD1 for D (6 bases). Trimming cost V 6 bases and J 4 bases, with 20 bases left between them. The CDR3 spans 16 residues. The germline CDR1 and CDR2 sequences are SNHLY and FYNNEI. CDR3 in DNA: TGTGCCAGCAGCGAAACCCAGGGGAATCAGGCAGATACGCAGTATTTT. Translation: CASSETQGNQADTQYF.

The chain combines TRBV7-2 with TRBJ1-3; D unclear. This CDR3 spans 19 amino acids. V shed 2 bases and J shed 2 bases, with 22 bases lying between them. Germline CDR1 reads SGHTA; CDR2 reads FQGNSA. As DNA, the CDR3 is TGTGCCAGCAGCTTACTAGGGCGTGGGAGTCCCTGGACTGGAAACACCATATATTTT. Translated, it gives CASSLLGRGSPWTGNTIYF. Supplemented by reference TRBV7-2 and TRBJ1-3, the full variable domain reads GAGVSQSPSNKVTEKGKDVELRCDPISGHTALYWYRQSLGQGLEFLIYFQGNSAPDKSGLPSDRFSAERTGGSVSTLTIQRTQQEDSAVYLCASSLLGRGSPWTGNTIYFGEGSWLTVV.

The chain uses TRBV30 and TRBJ1-4; D remains ambiguous. Trimming pared 3 bases from V and 6 bases from J, leaving 11 bases between. Germline V lookup: CDR1 GTSNPN, CDR2 SVGIG (reference sequence). The CDR3 totals 13 residues. The CDR3 bases are TGTGCCTGGAGAGGAGGGTGGGATGAAAAACTGTTTTTT. As protein: CAWRGGWDEKLFF.

The chain employs TRBV6-4 and TRBJ1-2; D might be TRBD1 (6 bases). CDR1 is MRHNA, CDR2 SNTAGT, per germline. This CDR3 has 13 residues. Trimming took 5 bases from V and 6 from J, leaving 13 bases between them. The CDR3 coding sequence is TGTGCCAGCAGTCTCCAGGGGTTCGATGGCTACACCTTC. It translates to CASSLQGFDGYTF.

This chain connects TRBV12-3 or TRBV12-4 to TRBJ1-1, with D perhaps TRBD1 (6 bases). The CDR3 runs to 13 residues. The V gene lost 4 bases and the J gene lost 4 bases, with 10 bases spanning the gap. The CDR3 loop is CASSWGAVTEAFF. For the CDR3, the DNA is TGTGCCAGCAGTTGGGGGGCGGTCACTGAAGCTTTCTTT.

V gene TRBV7-6 combines with J gene TRBJ2-2; no firm D call. The CDR3 is made up of 15 amino acids. Germline CDR1 is SGHVS and CDR2 is FNYEAQ. V was shortened by 5 bases and J by 0 bases, with 10 bases between the two germline ends. CDR3 in DNA: TGTGCCAGCAGCCCTGGTGGTACGAACACCGGGGAGCTGTTTTTT. As protein: CASSPGGTNTGELFF.

The rearrangement links TRBV19 to TRBJ2-3, with 9 bases matching TRBD2. Per germline, CDR1 LNHDA and CDR2 SQIVND (reference sequence). The CDR3 totals 18 residues. J lost 4 bases, V lost 1 base, and 12 bases had no gene match. The DNA for the CDR3 is TGTGCCAGTAGTATAGTCCTCGGTAGCGGGGGCCCCCCAGATACGCAGTATTTT. This codes for CASSIVLGSGGPPDTQYF. The variable domain in full, with the rest retrieved from reference TRBV19 and TRBJ2-3, is DGGITQSPKYLFRKEGQNVTLSCEQNLNHDAMYWYRQDPGQGLRLIYYSQIVNDFQKGDIAEGYSVSREKKESFPLTVTSAQKNPTAFYLCASSIVLGSGGPPDTQYFGPGTRLTVL.

This clone was counted only a few times. V usage is TRBV18 and J usage is TRBJ1-2; a weak D match, TRBD1 (5 bases). The CDR3 spans 19 residues. Trimming shortened V by 2 bases and J by 2 bases, and 24 bases separated the two germline ends. Germline-derived CDR1 and CDR2 are KGHSH and LQKENI. The CDR3 protein is CASSPSPTAPTMNNYGYTF. DNA of the CDR3: TGTGCCAGCTCACCAAGCCCGACAGCTCCGACGATGAACAACTATGGCTACACCTTC.

The genes are TRBV18 and TRBJ2-1; no definite D call. Germline V gene data show CDR1 as KGHSH and CDR2 as LQKENI. V dropped 2 bases and J dropped 4 bases, with 6 bases sitting between them. The CDR3 is made up of 13 amino acids. The chain's CDR3 is CASSPGPYNEQFF. CDR3 in DNA: TGTGCCAGCTCACCAGGGCCTTACAATGAGCAGTTCTTC.

The genes are TRBV11-3 and TRBJ1-4; D gene ambiguous. The CDR3 has 17 amino acids. V lost 0 bases and J lost 4, with 15 bases in between. Germline CDR1 SGHNT, CDR2 YENEEA. The CDR3, as DNA: TGTGCCAGCAGCTTAGAACATCATACAAGAAGTAATGAAAAACTGTTTTTT. Amino acid sequence: CASSLEHHTRSNEKLFF.

A single count supports this clone. Germline and junction disagree at one end, which may indicate a read error. The genes are TRBV12-3 or TRBV12-4 and TRBJ1-2; TRBD1 matches 12 bases. The CDR3 is 11 amino acids. CDR3 sequence reads: CASGDRGRRYF. CDR3 bases: TGTGCCAGCGGGGACAGGGGGCGTCGGTACTTC.

The table lists this clone with a count of one. J is TRBJ2-1 and V is TRBV12-5; 9 bases are shared with TRBD2. This CDR3 region has 15 residues. CDR1 is LGHNT, CDR2 FRNRAP, per germline. Germline trimming cut 5 bases from V and 2 bases from J; bases unmatched to any gene: 4. The CDR3 spells CASGTAGGPYNEQFF. CDR3 in DNA: TGTGCTAGTGGTACAGCGGGGGGCCCCTACAATGAGCAGTTCTTC.

The chain uses TRBV9 and TRBJ2-3; maybe TRBD1 (6 bases). Trimming removed 1 base from V and 5 bases from J, with 11 bases in between. This CDR3 has 14 amino acids. The germline V gene encodes CDR1 SGDLS and CDR2 YYNGEE. The CDR3: CASSVSRGVDTQYF. DNA for the CDR3: TGTGCCAGCAGCGTATCCAGGGGAGTAGATACGCAGTATTTT.

Only one count was recorded for this clone. The V call is TRBV5-4, the J call TRBJ1-2; D gene uncertain. CDR1 is SGHNT, CDR2 YYREEE, per germline (reference sequence). Trimming removed 3 bases from V and 4 bases from J, with 10 bases in between. There are 13 residues in the CDR3. The CDR3 DNA sequence: TGTGCCAGCAGCTCTAGTATACTCTATGGCTACACCTTC. Amino acids: CASSSSILYGYTF.

This rearrangement joins TRBV5-4 to TRBJ2-4, with TRBD1 identical over 10 bases. Germline CDR1 SGHNT, CDR2 YYREEE (reference sequence). There are 15 residues in the CDR3. J was trimmed by 3 bases and V by 3 bases; bases with no gene match: 3. The CDR3 DNA is TGTGCCAGCAGCTGGCGGGACAGGGGCAAAAACATTCAGTACTTC. This gives the protein CASSWRDRGKNIQYF.

This sequence joins TRBV5-1 and TRBJ2-5, with TRBD2 as a possible D gene (5 bases). Per germline, CDR1 SGHRS and CDR2 YFSETQ. The CDR3 is 13 amino acids. Trimming pared 1 base from V and 5 bases from J, leaving 9 bases between. The CDR3 DNA follows: TGCGCCAGCAGCTTGTACGAGGGTGAGACCCAGTACTTC. Its translation is CASSLYEGETQYF. The whole variable domain, filled in from reference TRBV5-1 and TRBJ2-5, reads KAGVTQTPRYLIKTRGQQVTLSCSPISGHRSVSWYQQTPGQGLQFLFEYFSETQRNKGNFPGRFSGRQFSNSRSEMNVSTLELGDSALYLCASSLYEGETQYFGPGTRLLVL.

The V gene is TRBV6-5, the J gene TRBJ2-7; D gene ambiguous. V dropped 6 bases and J dropped 4 bases, with 16 bases sitting between them. The CDR3 totals 14 residues. Germline V gene data show CDR1 as MNHEY and CDR2 as SVGAGI. CDR3 DNA: TGTGCCAGCAGCGTCCTAGACCAGAATTACGAGCAGTACTTC. It translates to CASSVLDQNYEQYF.